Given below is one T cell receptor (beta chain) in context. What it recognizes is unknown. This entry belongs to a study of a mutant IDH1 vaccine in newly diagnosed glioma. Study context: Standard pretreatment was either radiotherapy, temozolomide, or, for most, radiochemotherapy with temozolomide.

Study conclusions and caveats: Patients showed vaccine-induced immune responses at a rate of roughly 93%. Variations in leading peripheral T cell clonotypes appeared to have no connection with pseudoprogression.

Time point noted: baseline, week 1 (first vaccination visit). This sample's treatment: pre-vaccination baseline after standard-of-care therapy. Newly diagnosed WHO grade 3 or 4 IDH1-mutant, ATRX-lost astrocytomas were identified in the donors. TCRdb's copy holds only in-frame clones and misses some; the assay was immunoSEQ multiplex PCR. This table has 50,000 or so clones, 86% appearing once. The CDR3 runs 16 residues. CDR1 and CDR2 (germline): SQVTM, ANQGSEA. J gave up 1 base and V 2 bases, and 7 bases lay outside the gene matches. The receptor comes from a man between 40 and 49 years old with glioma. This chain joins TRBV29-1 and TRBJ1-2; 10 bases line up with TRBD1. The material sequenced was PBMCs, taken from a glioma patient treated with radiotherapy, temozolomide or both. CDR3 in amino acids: CSVEPGQGTLNYGYTF. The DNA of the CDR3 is TGCAGCGTTGAACCGGGACAGGGGACCCTTAACTATGGCTACACCTTC.